Here is one TCR beta chain with its context. Its antigen is unknown. With 2 bases removed from V and 6 bases from J, the gap between germline ends came to 9 bases. This CDR3 has 13 residues. Germline V gene sequence: CDR1 MGHDK, CDR2 SYGVNS. This sample is part of a study of shared clonotypes between healthy human individuals. The wider study: Donors consisted of two women and a few men between 18 and 49. Findings of the study overall: Larger richness was generally estimated for naive than memory subsets.

Donation came from healthy HIV-negative adults that had no recent acute infections or vaccinations. CD4+ cells yielded CD45RA+ naive and CD45RA-negative memory subsets. Some clones are missing from TCRdb's copy, which holds only in-frame ones; the method was immunoSEQ multiplex PCR. The sample holds some 2.4 million clones, approximately 93% seen once. The sequenced material came from naive CD4+ T cells from PBMCs. Indicated subset: CD45RA+ positively selected. This chain uses TRBV25-1 with TRBJ2-3; D not certain. This sequence originates from a man aged 18 to 30 in good health. Some clones in this sample may be carry-over from other donors' samples. The CDR3 nucleotides are TGTGCCAGCAGTGAAGTAGGTGAGGATACGCAGTATTTT. Its protein is CASSEVGEDTQYF.